This note documents a single TCR beta chain sequence. The antigen is not known. TCRdb re-called the reads through MiXCR, storing one row per CDR3 protein. The sample contains hundreds of thousands of distinct CDR3 sequences, around a third of which appear only once. These data originate in a study of T cell repertoires in cytomegalovirus infection. At the level of the study: CMV epitopes that were recently identified and HLA-C-restricted were used alongside well-studied HLA-B-restricted ones. Both CMV infection and a matching HLA type were indicated by public TCR beta signatures. Study findings and constraints: Clonotype analysis showed dominance of the ex vivo response by HLA-C-restricted CMV-specific TCR beta clonotypes.

The CDR3 totals 14 residues. V dropped 10 bases and J dropped 4; count of bases not matched to a gene: 8. Germline loops: CDR1 LNHNV, CDR2 YYDKDF (reference sequence). The rearrangement joins TRBV15 to TRBJ2-1, with 9 bases fitting TRBD2. This sequence was found in a human donor in good health (CMV status not recorded). Some clones in this sample may be carry-over from other donors' samples. The specimen comprised cultured PBMCs, sampled from culture after CMV antigen stimulation. The CDR3 sequence: CASQRGDTYNEQFF. The DNA of the CDR3 is TGTGCCAGCCAGCGGGGGGATACATACAATGAGCAGTTCTTC.